A single sample is the source of the 6 T cell receptor beta chains below, sequenced in a study of beta chain features in type 1 diabetes. Study-level results: Type 1 diabetes patients had moderately but significantly shorter TCRB CDR3s in all four CD4+ subsets.

Every isolated RNA sample was fully reverse transcribed, so sequencing captured expressed TCRB transcripts. Repertoires were generated with immunoSEQ multiplex PCR, while TCRdb's copy carries only in-frame clones and drops some. The profile shows roughly 290,000 clones, approximately 15% of them singletons. For these receptors, no antigen is known. The sample consisted of naive CD4+ T cells from blood. The source of these receptors is a man between 18 and 35 years old with type 1 diabetes.

This clone has just a few counts. V is TRBV15 and J is TRBJ2-1; tentative D call: TRBD2 (5 bases). CDR1 is LNHNV and CDR2 is YYDKDF in the germline V gene (reference sequence). This CDR3 is built from 13 residues. V lost 0 bases to trimming and J lost 15 bases, with 15 bases between them. CDR3 nucleotide sequence: TGTGCCACCAGCAGAGATCGGGCGACCGCGGGGTTCTTC. Amino acids: CATSRDRATAGFF.

About this clone itself: A junction boundary mismatches the germline segment, possibly from a read error. J is TRBJ2-7 and V is TRBV30, with D possibly being TRBD1 (5 bases). There are 14 residues in the CDR3. Germline-derived CDR1 and CDR2 are GTSNPN and SVGIG (reference sequence). In DNA, the CDR3 is TGTGCCTGGAGTGTGAAGGGAAGGGGCTACGGGCAGTACTTC. Encoded protein: CAWSVKGRGYGQYF. Full variable domain (remainder filled in from reference TRBV30 and TRBJ2-7): SQTIHQWPATLVQPVGSPLSLECTVEGTSNPNLYWYRQAAGRGLQLLFYSVGIGQISSEVPQNLSASRPQDRQFILSSKKLLLSDSGFYLCAWSVKGRGYGQYFGPGTRLTVT.

The genes are TRBV18 and TRBJ1-5; 9 nucleotides line up with TRBD1. Per germline, CDR1 KGHSH and CDR2 LQKENI. V shed 3 bases and J 6 bases; nucleotides not matched to a gene: 6. The CDR3 sequence is 15 residues long. As DNA, the CDR3 is TGTGCCAGCTCACCGGAACAGGGGGCAGGTCAGCCCCAGCATTTT. Protein sequence: CASSPEQGAGQPQHF.

The chain couples TRBV27 to TRBJ2-7; 11 bases are a match to TRBD2. Germline V gene sequence: CDR1 MNHEY, CDR2 SMNVEV (reference sequence). This CDR3 has 19 amino acids. After removal of 4 bases from V and 4 bases from J, the junction contained 18 bases not matched to a gene. In DNA form, the CDR3 reads TGTGCCAGCAGTTATCTGGGGACTAGCGGAGGCTTTAGGGGGTACGAGCAGTACTTC. Its protein product is CASSYLGTSGGFRGYEQYF.

This rearrangement joins TRBV5-4 to TRBJ2-7; 7 nucleotides line up with TRBD1. The V gene's germline CDR1 is SGHNT and CDR2 YYREEE (reference sequence). The V gene end was trimmed by 3 bases and the J gene end by 4 bases; junction bases not matched to a gene: 10. The CDR3 is 15 amino acids. CDR3 nucleotides: TGTGCCAGCAGCTCCGGTCCGAGGGGGCGGTACGAGCAGTACTTC. The encoded protein is CASSSGPRGRYEQYF.

The V call is TRBV4-3, the J call TRBJ1-4, with D unresolved. Deletions cut 0 bases from V and 1 base from J, with 9 bases between. This CDR3 is built from 16 residues. Germline CDR1 is LGHNA and CDR2 is YSLEER. The CDR3 bases are TGCGCCAGCAGCCAAGAGAGAGGAGAAACTAATGAAAAACTGTTTTTT. Translation gives CASSQERGETNEKLFF.